This TCR beta chain is from a study of persistence of HIV-infected CD4 T cells. The stimulus was an HIV-1 Gag 15-mer peptide pool, 0.8 to 1 ug/peptide/mL. CD4+ T cells upregulating both CD40 ligand and CD69 were sorted as responding cells. V was clipped by 0 bases and J by 2 bases; unmatched bases: 4. The germline gives CDR1 SGHRS, CDR2 YFSETQ. The CDR3 is 15 residues long. Sequencing used immunoSEQ version 4 in survey mode. The method was immunoSEQ multiplex PCR; TCRdb's version includes in-frame clones alone and lacks a portion of them. This table holds 23,000 or so clones, over 65% found once. A word on this clone: The antigen is not known.

The chain employs TRBV5-1 and TRBJ1-2; 7 bases are a match to TRBD1. The specimen comprised CD4+ T cells sorted from PBMCs after 18-hour stimulation, sampled from a patient who received antiretroviral therapy. This receptor was taken from an adult man with HIV who was CMV-seropositive. CDR3 sequence: CASSLDARGNYGYTF. The DNA of the CDR3 is TGCGCCAGCAGCTTGGACGCCAGGGGGAACTATGGCTACACCTTC. The variable domain in full, completed from reference TRBV5-1 and TRBJ1-2, reads KAGVTQTPRYLIKTRGQQVTLSCSPISGHRSVSWYQQTPGQGLQFLFEYFSETQRNKGNFPGRFSGRQFSNSRSEMNVSTLELGDSALYLCASSLDARGNYGYTFGSGTRLTVV.